This paragraph covers one T cell receptor beta chain sequence. Profiled with immunoSEQ multiplex PCR; TCRdb holds only in-frame clones, not every one. The table lists 200,000 to 250,000 clones, around 87% of them singletons. V lost 6 bases and J 0 bases, leaving 8 bases between the germline ends. The germline gives CDR1 WNHNN, CDR2 SYGVQD (reference sequence). CDR3 size: 13 residues. This entry is derived from a study of blood T cell repertoires in COVID-19. Overall study context: There were acute and convalescent COVID-19 samples, and they came from the United States, Italy and Spain. In each case, the material was cDNA or gDNA derived from T cells, B-cell-depleted T cells, or PBMCs.

The sequence was obtained from a man aged 55 to 70 with acute or convalescent COVID-19. Source material: peripheral blood. This sequence joins TRBV10-1 and TRBJ1-1; perhaps TRBD1 as D (5 bases). The CDR3 region is CASRRQMNTEAFF. The CDR3 bases are TGCGCCAGCAGACGACAGATGAACACTGAAGCTTTCTTT.